Sequencing of this T cell receptor (beta chain) was carried out in a study of cytomegalovirus exposure and HLA in healthy donors. Study results and limitations: Per a later analysis, under 20,000 TCR beta sequences showed association with HLA alleles at 0.05 false discovery rate.

Note on this clone: Its antigen is unidentified.

The germline V gene has CDR1 MNHEY and CDR2 SMNVEV (reference sequence). Trimming took off 5 bases at V and 14 bases at J, with 28 bases between the two ends. CDR3 length equals 16 residues. Primers included in the PCR were 60 Vbeta and 13 Jbeta primers. Only in-frame clones appear in the TCRdb table, and some are missing; sequencing was by immunoSEQ multiplex PCR. The sample holds fewer than 200,000 clones, approximately 80% seen once. The chain has TRBV27 and TRBJ2-1; D unresolved. The TCR comes from a woman under 30 in good health and CMV-seronegative. Sequenced sample: PBMCs. CDR3 amino acids: CASSHSIVLPSRPEFF. In DNA, the CDR3 is TGTGCCAGCAGTCACTCCATAGTCCTACCTTCGAGGCCCGAGTTCTTC.